One and the same sample provided the 21 T cell receptor beta chains below, sequenced in a study of cytomegalovirus exposure and HLA in healthy donors (dated by TCRdb to 2016 to 2017). Libraries were constructed by the immunoSEQ multiplex PCR assay. The multiplex PCR relied on a mix of 60 forward primers for TCR Vbeta segments and 13 reverse primers for TCR Jbeta segments. TCRdb took this table from immuneACCESS and kept in-frame rearrangements with V and J called. Such tables lack part of the clones; where checked against another copy, unresolved V genes explain under half of the gap, and the rest is unexplained. Counted in this sample were hundreds of thousands of clones; roughly 80% of them appeared once. The biggest ten clones account for approximately 6% of the sample. Material for sequencing was PBMCs. These TCRs come from a man in his forties or fifties in good health and CMV-seropositive.

The rearrangement uses TRBV5-6 and TRBJ2-6, with D possibly matching TRBD1 (5 bases). The CDR3 is made up of 14 amino acids. The ends were cut back, 7 bases at V and 0 bases at J, with 8 bases in the middle. The germline V gene encodes CDR1 SGHDT and CDR2 YYEEEE. The CDR3 sequence: CASVQGSGANVLTF. CDR3 nucleotides: TGTGCCAGCGTTCAGGGCTCTGGGGCCAACGTCCTGACTTTC.

The chain carries TRBV30 and TRBJ1-2; tentatively, D is TRBD1 (5 bases). This CDR3 is built from 12 residues. CDR1 is GTSNPN, CDR2 SVGIG, per germline (reference sequence). Trimming left V 4 bases short and J 6 bases short, with 12 bases between. CDR3 in amino acids: CAWIRAGDGYTF. In nucleotides, the CDR3 is TGTGCCTGGATCAGGGCTGGGGATGGCTACACCTTC.

The chain is built from TRBV30 and TRBJ2-7; D is possibly TRBD2 (7 bases). CDR1 and CDR2 from the germline V gene are GTSNPN and SVGIG (reference sequence). Trimming removed 1 base from V and 7 bases from J, with 14 bases in between. The CDR3 runs 13 residues. The CDR3 reads CAWSGGGAREQYV. DNA for the CDR3: TGTGCCTGGAGTGGGGGGGGCGCGAGGGAGCAGTACGTC.

The chain couples TRBV19 to TRBJ1-5, with TRBD1 identical over 11 bases. The V segment lost 8 bases and the J segment 4 bases; nucleotides outside the gene matches: 4. The CDR3 is 14 residues long. Germline-derived CDR1 and CDR2 are LNHDA and SQIVND (reference sequence). The CDR3 DNA follows: TGTGCCAGTGGGGACAGGGGGTATAATCAGCCCCAGCATTTT. Protein: CASGDRGYNQPQHF. Full variable domain (rest looked up from reference TRBV19 and TRBJ1-5): DGGITQSPKYLFRKEGQNVTLSCEQNLNHDAMYWYRQDPGQGLRLIYYSQIVNDFQKGDIAEGYSVSREKKESFPLTVTSAQKNPTAFYLCASGDRGYNQPQHFGDGTRLSIL.

This chain uses TRBV7-9 with TRBJ2-3; 9 bases are shared with TRBD2. This CDR3 has 16 amino acids. CDR1 is SEHNR and CDR2 is FQNEAQ in the germline V gene (reference sequence). V was pared by 4 bases and J by 2 bases, with 7 bases of the junction left unmatched. CDR3 nucleotide sequence: TGTGCCAGCAGCTACGCCGGGACTAGCTCCACAGATACGCAGTATTTT. This encodes CASSYAGTSSTDTQYF.

V and J are TRBV27 and TRBJ2-7; 10 bases agree with TRBD2. Germline V gives CDR1 MNHEY, CDR2 SMNVEV (reference sequence). This CDR3 has 15 amino acids. The V and J ends lost 3 bases and 4 bases, in that order; junction bases with no gene match: 6. The DNA for the CDR3 is TGTGCCAGCAGTTTCCATGGGACTAGCGTTTACGAGCAGTACGTC. Protein product: CASSFHGTSVYEQYV.

This chain uses TRBV5-4 with TRBJ1-4, with TRBD1 identical over 9 bases. CDR3 size: 13 residues. Trimming at V came to 4 bases and at J to 6 bases, leaving 1 base not matched to a gene. Per germline, CDR1 SGHNT and CDR2 YYREEE (reference sequence). CDR3 sequence (DNA): TGTGCCAGCAGCCGGACAGGGGATGAAAAACTGTTTTTT. It codes for CASSRTGDEKLFF.

The chain links TRBV7-9 to TRBJ1-3, with D maybe TRBD1 (6 bases). Looked up from germline, CDR1 is SEHNR and CDR2 is FQNEAQ (reference sequence). Trimming took 1 base from V and 0 from J, leaving 7 bases between them. This CDR3 has 15 residues. The CDR3 DNA follows: TGTGCCAGCAGCTTAGTAGGGGGCTCTGGAAACACCATATATTTT. It yields the protein CASSLVGGSGNTIYF. Full variable domain (missing parts from reference TRBV7-9 and TRBJ1-3): DTGVSQNPRHKITKRGQNVTFRCDPISEHNRLYWYRQTLGQGPEFLTYFQNEAQLEKSRLLSDRFSAERPKGSFSTLEIQRTEQGDSAMYLCASSLVGGSGNTIYFGEGSWLTVV.

Only a few counts were recorded for this clone. The CDR3 is CASSEDLLAGGPHEQFF. The CDR3 coding sequence is TGCGCCAGCAGTGAGGACCTTCTAGCGGGAGGGCCACATGAGCAGTTCTTC. The chain is built from TRBV10-1 and TRBJ2-1; the match to TRBD2 covers 12 bases. Germline-derived CDR1 and CDR2 are WNHNN and SYGVQD (reference sequence). CDR3 size: 17 residues. V was pared by 2 bases and J by 8 bases, with 10 bases of the junction left unmatched.

The chain joins TRBV5-5 to TRBJ2-7, with 9 positions matching TRBD1. The V gene end was trimmed by 0 bases and the J gene end by 8 bases; junction bases not matched to a gene: 6. Germline-derived CDR1 and CDR2 are SGHKS and YYEKEE (reference sequence). The CDR3 runs 14 residues. CDR3 bases: TGTGCCAGCAGCTTGGAGGTGGGACAGGGAAAGCAGTACTTC. The encoded protein is CASSLEVGQGKQYF.

The CDR3 DNA follows: TGTGCCAGCAGCTTGCTAGCGGAGGATGAGCAGTACTTC. This sequence encodes CASSLLAEDEQYF. The chain employs TRBV7-2 and TRBJ2-7; TRBD2 matches 7 bases. There are 13 residues in the CDR3. The J segment lost 7 bases and the V segment lost 3 bases, leaving 6 bases of the junction unmatched. CDR1 and CDR2 (germline): SGHTA, FQGNSA.

This chain connects TRBV7-8 to TRBJ1-1; D possibly corresponds to TRBD1 (5 bases). Trimming took off 5 bases at V and 5 bases at J, with 18 bases between the two ends. Germline assignment: CDR1 SGHVS and CDR2 FQNEAQ. This CDR3 has 15 residues. As DNA, the CDR3 is TGTGCCAGCAGCCTAATCGGGGGGGGGATGACTGAAGCTTTCTTT. Its translation: CASSLIGGGMTEAFF.

The gene calls are TRBV5-4 and TRBJ2-5; 14 positions match TRBD2. The V gene's germline CDR1 is SGHNT and CDR2 YYREEE (reference sequence). Trimming cost V 4 bases and J 4 bases; bases outside gene matches: 6. CDR3 length: 16 amino acids. Written as DNA, the CDR3 is TGTGCCAGCAGCCTACGACTAGCGGGAGGGCGAGAGACCCAGTACTTC. It specifies CASSLRLAGGRETQYF.

CDR3 coding DNA: TGTGCCAGTAGTATATCCGGGGGGGCGCGATCCACTGAAGCTTTCTTT. Amino acids: CASSISGGARSTEAFF. The chain couples TRBV19 to TRBJ1-1; tentatively, D is TRBD1 (6 bases). Germline loops: CDR1 LNHDA, CDR2 SQIVND (reference sequence). CDR3 length: 16 residues. V lost 2 bases to trimming and J lost 4 bases, with 17 bases between them.

The rearrangement joins TRBV9 to TRBJ2-3; D is perhaps TRBD2 (5 bases). The CDR3 is 14 amino acids. Germline V gene lookup returns CDR1 SGDLS and CDR2 YYNGEE. Trimming removed 2 bases at V and 2 bases at J, with 9 bases between. CDR3 sequence reads: CASSVTDYTDTQYF. The CDR3 DNA reads TGTGCCAGCAGCGTCACAGACTACACAGATACGCAGTATTTT.

The CDR3 nucleotides read TGTGCCAGCAGCCAGGGACAGGTAGCCAAAAACATTCAGTACTTC. It codes for CASSQGQVAKNIQYF. J is TRBJ2-4 and V is TRBV14; the match to TRBD1 covers 8 bases. J lost 0 bases, V lost 3 bases, and 1 base had no gene match. The V gene's germline CDR1 is SGHDN and CDR2 FVKESK. The CDR3 covers 15 residues.

The chain uses TRBV7-9 and TRBJ2-7, with 12 bases identical to TRBD2. Germline CDR1 reads SEHNR; CDR2 reads FQNEAQ (reference sequence). V lost 4 bases, J lost 2 bases, and 6 bases stayed unmatched. The CDR3 sequence is 16 residues long. The CDR3 DNA follows: TGTGCCAGCAGCTCTCGGACTAGCGGGACCCCCTACGAGCAGTACTTC. The encoded protein is CASSSRTSGTPYEQYF.

The chain carries TRBV11-2 and TRBJ2-7, with TRBD2 as a possible D gene (6 bases). Looked up from germline, CDR1 is SGHAT and CDR2 is FQNNGV. The CDR3 length is 15 residues. The V end lost 1 base, the J end lost 1 base, and 11 bases lay between the germline ends. CDR3 coding DNA: TGTGCCAGCAGCTTAGGGAGGGACCCTTCCTACGAGCAGTACTTC. Residues: CASSLGRDPSYEQYF.

This chain connects TRBV7-9 to TRBJ2-5; 8 nucleotides line up with TRBD1. The J segment lost 13 bases and the V segment lost 5 bases, leaving 15 bases of the junction unmatched. The CDR3 contains 14 residues. Germline V lookup: CDR1 SEHNR, CDR2 FQNEAQ (reference sequence). The CDR3 is CASSRPSGGGAVYF. The CDR3 nucleotides are TGTGCCAGCAGCCGCCCTTCAGGGGGCGGTGCGGTGTACTTC.

The chain combines TRBV6-5 with TRBJ1-1; 7 nucleotides agree with TRBD1. Germline V gene data show CDR1 as MNHEY and CDR2 as SVGAGI. The CDR3 spans 15 residues. The trim removed 6 bases at V and 1 base at J, leaving 8 bases unmatched. The chain's CDR3 is CASRRTGAGNTEAFF. As DNA, the CDR3 is TGTGCCAGCAGACGTACAGGGGCCGGGAACACTGAAGCTTTCTTT.

The chain employs TRBV5-4 and TRBJ2-5; no clear D. There are 15 residues in the CDR3. Germline loops: CDR1 SGHNT, CDR2 YYREEE (reference sequence). Trimming cost V 1 base and J 2 bases, with 12 bases left between them. In DNA form, the CDR3 reads TGTGCCAGCAGCTTGTCTCCAGGTCGTCAAGAGACCCAGTACTTC. It specifies CASSLSPGRQETQYF. The whole variable domain, filled in from reference TRBV5-4 and TRBJ2-5, reads ETGVTQSPTHLIKTRGQQVTLRCSSQSGHNTVSWYQQALGQGPQFIFQYYREEENGRGNFPPRFSGLQFPNYSSELNVNALELDDSALYLCASSLSPGRQETQYFGPGTRLLVL.